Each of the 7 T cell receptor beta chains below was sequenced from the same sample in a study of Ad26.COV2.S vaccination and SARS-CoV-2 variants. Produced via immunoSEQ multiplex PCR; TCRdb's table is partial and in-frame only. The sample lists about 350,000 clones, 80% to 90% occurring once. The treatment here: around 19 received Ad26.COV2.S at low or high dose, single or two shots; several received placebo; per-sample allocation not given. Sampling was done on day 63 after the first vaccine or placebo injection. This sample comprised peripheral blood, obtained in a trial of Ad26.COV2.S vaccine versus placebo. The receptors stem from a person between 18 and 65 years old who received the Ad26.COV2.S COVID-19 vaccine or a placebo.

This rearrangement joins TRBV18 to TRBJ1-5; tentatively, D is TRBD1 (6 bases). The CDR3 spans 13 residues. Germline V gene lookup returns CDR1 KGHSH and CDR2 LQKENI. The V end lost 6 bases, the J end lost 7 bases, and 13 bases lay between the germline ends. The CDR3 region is CASSQGGDQPQHF. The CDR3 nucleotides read TGTGCCAGCTCTCAAGGGGGGGACCAGCCCCAGCATTTT.

The CDR3 spells CASSSGNRINEKLFF. In DNA, the CDR3 is TGTGCCAGCAGCTCCGGGAACAGGATCAATGAAAAACTGTTTTTT. The V gene is TRBV7-8, the J gene TRBJ1-4; D may be TRBD1 (5 bases). V shed 4 bases and J shed 5 bases, with 14 bases lying between them. The CDR3 sequence is 15 residues long. CDR1 is SGHVS and CDR2 is FQNEAQ in the germline V gene. Full variable domain (remainder filled in from reference TRBV7-8 and TRBJ1-4): GAGVSQSPRYKVAKRGQDVALRCDPISGHVSLFWYQQALGQGPEFLTYFQNEAQLDKSGLPSDRFFAERPEGSVSTLKIQRTQQEDSAVYLCASSSGNRINEKLFFGSGTQLSVL.

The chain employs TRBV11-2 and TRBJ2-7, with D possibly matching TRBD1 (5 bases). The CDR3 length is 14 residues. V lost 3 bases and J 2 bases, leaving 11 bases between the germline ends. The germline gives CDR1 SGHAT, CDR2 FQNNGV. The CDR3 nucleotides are TGTGCCAGCAGCTTTAGGGGCATTCCCTACGAGCAGTACTTC. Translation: CASSFRGIPYEQYF. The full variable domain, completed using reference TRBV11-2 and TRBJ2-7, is EAGVAQSPRYKIIEKRQSVAFWCNPISGHATLYWYQQILGQGPKLLIQFQNNGVVDDSQLPKDRFSAERLKGVDSTLKIQPAKLEDSAVYLCASSFRGIPYEQYFGPGTRLTVT.

CDR3 nucleotides: TGCGCCAGCAGCGCGGGACTAGCGGGAGATGGCGAGCAGTACTTC. Amino acids: CASSAGLAGDGEQYF. The chain uses TRBV5-1 and TRBJ2-7; 14 bases fit TRBD2. CDR1 is SGHRS and CDR2 is YFSETQ in the germline V gene. This CDR3 is 15 amino acids long. Unmatched junction bases numbered 6, after V lost 4 bases and J lost 6 bases. The variable domain in full, with the rest retrieved from reference TRBV5-1 and TRBJ2-7, is KAGVTQTPRYLIKTRGQQVTLSCSPISGHRSVSWYQQTPGQGLQFLFEYFSETQRNKGNFPGRFSGRQFSNSRSEMNVSTLELGDSALYLCASSAGLAGDGEQYFGPGTRLTVT.

The CDR3 coding sequence is TGCGCCAGCAGCACCACCGGGACTAGCGTGATCAATGAGCAGTTCTTC. It codes for CASSTTGTSVINEQFF. J is TRBJ2-1 and V is TRBV5-1, with 10 nucleotides matching TRBD2. V was clipped by 4 bases and J by 6 bases; unmatched bases: 10. CDR1 SGHRS and CDR2 YFSETQ come from the germline V gene. This CDR3 has 16 amino acids.

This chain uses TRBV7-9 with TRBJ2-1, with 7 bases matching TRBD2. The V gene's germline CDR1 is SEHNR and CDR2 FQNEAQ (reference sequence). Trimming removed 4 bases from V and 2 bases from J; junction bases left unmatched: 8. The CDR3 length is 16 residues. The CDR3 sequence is CASSSEAGFTYNEQFF. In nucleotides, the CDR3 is TGTGCCAGCAGCTCCGAAGCGGGATTCACCTACAATGAGCAGTTCTTC.

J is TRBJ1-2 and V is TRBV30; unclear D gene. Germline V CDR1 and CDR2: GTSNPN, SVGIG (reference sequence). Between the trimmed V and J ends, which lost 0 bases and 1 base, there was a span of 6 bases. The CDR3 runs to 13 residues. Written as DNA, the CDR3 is TGTGCCTGGAGTGTAAATTATAACTATGGCTACACCTTC. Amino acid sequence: CAWSVNYNYGYTF.